This TCR beta chain was captured by sequencing in a study of human T cells and chemical hapten exposure (dated by TCRdb to about 2021). About the study as a whole: For sensitization, 2% DPC in acetone was applied to a 2 cm by 2 cm area of upper inner arm skin. Patients additionally received weekly therapeutic DPC doses to the scalp throughout the approximately 22-week study period. Patch testing on the upper back used Finn chambers containing 0.01% DPC, with scoring done after 6 days according to International Contact Dermatitis Research Group standards. Most of the patients in the cohort were female, and the cohort covered alopecia areata with under or over 50% scalp involvement, alopecia totalis and alopecia universalis. Libraries were pooled for sequencing, and variation in per-sample TCR yields was attributed mainly to small differences in library volumes within the pool. Peripheral blood TCR repertoire changes were tracked in vivo in alopecia patients during primary and secondary sensitization to the hapten diphenylcyclopropenone (DPC). Patient blood was sampled pre-sensitization (week 0) and at 2, 6 and about 24 weeks after DPC sensitization. For TCR sequencing, blood came from some 31 alopecia patients at anywhere from one to four time points (pre-sensitization, 2, 6 and 24 weeks). Study-level results and caveats: After repeated subsampling, the strength of the expansion versus patch-test correlation and the threshold at which it became significant changed. DPC sensitization did not change how many TCRs were above 1 in 1000 frequency, and no evidence was found of alterations in global repertoire structure. Because all patients had alopecia, a presumed autoimmune disease, the immune response of the patients might differ from that of healthy individuals. Patch test score was positively correlated with the number of PT1 expanded TCRs, with significance at thresholds 8, 16 and 32 but not at 4. Significantly more large CDR3 similarity clusters were formed by expanded TCRs than by pre-sensitization or healthy control sets, consistent with antigen-driven responses.

This clonotype was picked up a small number of times. The antigen this receptor binds is unknown. Per-nucleotide qualities are absent, and no much larger clonotype sits a single base away. The meaning of the sample's time point label: patch test 2, 6 weeks after DPC sensitization. What this sample's treatment or condition label stands for: therapeutic diphenylcyclopropenone sensitization with weekly scalp DPC. At each patch-test visit, blood was drawn before the patch test was applied. Patients were considered eligible if aged 18 to 70, diagnosed with alopecia and deemed suitable for DPC therapy, and patients were excluded if pregnant. Total RNA was isolated from unfractionated whole blood collected in Tempus Blood RNA tubes. Taken from cysteine to phenylalanine, the CDR3 has 15 residues. The CDR3 DNA has 45 bases and is translated from base 1. Trimming leaves V shorter by 6 bases and J shorter by 3 bases, with the junction holding 7 bases beyond the gene matches.

The library was made by RACE. Sequencing relied on a NextSeq 500. During library preparation, unique molecular identifiers were attached to individual cDNA molecules so that TCRs could be counted quantitatively and reproducibly. From each blood RNA sample, both TCR alpha and TCR beta chains were sequenced. The study's processing was this. Samples had a median of 95,638 TCRs, with a range from 23,224 to 690,600. V, J and CDR3 annotation of the TCR reads was performed with the Decombinator software suite. For the PS versus PT1 abundance plots, all samples were subsampled to the same number of TCRs (28,000). Expanded TCRs were defined as absent before sensitization and observed at least eight times at the 2-week time point. In-frame beta chains were kept once TCRdb had trimmed the public reads at Q25 with fastp and called clones with MiXCR. For every CDR3 protein sequence, its rows merge into one entry that carries the most common genes and DNA. The V and J calls follow TCRdb's processing rather than the paper's. A total of some 80,000 distinct CDR3 sequences appear in this sample, 9.5% to 13% of them only once. Roughly 2.4% of the sample goes to the ten largest clones.

This chain joins TRBV12-3 or TRBV12-4 to TRBJ2-1; TRBD1 matches 8 bases in the middle. This receptor was taken from a woman in her thirties with alopecia areata. Some clones in this sample may be carry-over from other donors' samples. This specimen was whole blood, taken in connection with sensitization to the hapten diphenylcyclopropenone (DPC). In nucleotide form, the sequence is TGTGCCAGCAGCACCGGGACAGGAGGCTACAATGAGCAGTTCTTC. Its protein product is CASSTGTGGYNEQFF.